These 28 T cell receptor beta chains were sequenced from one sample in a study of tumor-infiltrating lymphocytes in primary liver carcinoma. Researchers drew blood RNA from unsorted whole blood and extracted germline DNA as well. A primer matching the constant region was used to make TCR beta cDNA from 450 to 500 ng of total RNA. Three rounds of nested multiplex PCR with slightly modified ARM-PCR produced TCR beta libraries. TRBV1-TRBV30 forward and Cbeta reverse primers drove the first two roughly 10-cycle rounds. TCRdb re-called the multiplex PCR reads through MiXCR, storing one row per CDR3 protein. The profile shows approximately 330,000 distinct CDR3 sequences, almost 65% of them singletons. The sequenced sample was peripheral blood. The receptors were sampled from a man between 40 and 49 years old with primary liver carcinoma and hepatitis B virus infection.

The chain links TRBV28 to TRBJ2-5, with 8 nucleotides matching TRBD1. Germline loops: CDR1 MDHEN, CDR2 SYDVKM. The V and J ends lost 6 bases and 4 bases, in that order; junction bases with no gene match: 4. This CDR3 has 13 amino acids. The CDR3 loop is CASSGGQGETQYF. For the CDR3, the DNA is TGTGCCAGCAGCGGCGGACAGGGAGAGACCCAGTACTTC. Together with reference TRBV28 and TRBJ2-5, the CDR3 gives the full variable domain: DVKVTQSSRYLVKRTGEKVFLECVQDMDHENMFWYRQDPGLGLRLIYFSYDVKMKEKGDIPEGYSVSREKKERFSLILESASTNQTSMYLCASSGGQGETQYFGPGTRLLVL.

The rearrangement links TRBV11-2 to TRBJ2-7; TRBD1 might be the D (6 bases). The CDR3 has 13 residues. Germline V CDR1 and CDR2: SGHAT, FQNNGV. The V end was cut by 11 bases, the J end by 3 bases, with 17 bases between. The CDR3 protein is CACARTESYEQYF. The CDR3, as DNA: TGTGCCTGCGCCCGGACAGAAAGCTACGAGCAGTACTTC.

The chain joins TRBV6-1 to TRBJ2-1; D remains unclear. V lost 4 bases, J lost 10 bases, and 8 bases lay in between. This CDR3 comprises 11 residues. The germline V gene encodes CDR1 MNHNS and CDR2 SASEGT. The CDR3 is CASSVNLEQFF. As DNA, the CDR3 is TGTGCCAGCAGTGTAAACTTAGAGCAGTTCTTC.

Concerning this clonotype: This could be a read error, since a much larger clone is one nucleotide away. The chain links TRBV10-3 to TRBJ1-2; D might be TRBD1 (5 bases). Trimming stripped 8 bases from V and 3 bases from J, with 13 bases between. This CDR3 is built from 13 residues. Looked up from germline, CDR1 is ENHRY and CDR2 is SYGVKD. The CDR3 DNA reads TGTGCCATCGCGGACATGGTCGACTATGGCTACACCTTC. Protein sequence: CAIADMVDYGYTF.

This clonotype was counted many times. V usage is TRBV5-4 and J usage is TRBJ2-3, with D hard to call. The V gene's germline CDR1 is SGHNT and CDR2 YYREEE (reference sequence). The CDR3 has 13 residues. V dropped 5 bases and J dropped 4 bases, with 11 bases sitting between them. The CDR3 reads CASRSPRSDTQYF. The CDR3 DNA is TGTGCCAGCAGATCGCCGAGGTCAGATACGCAGTATTTT.

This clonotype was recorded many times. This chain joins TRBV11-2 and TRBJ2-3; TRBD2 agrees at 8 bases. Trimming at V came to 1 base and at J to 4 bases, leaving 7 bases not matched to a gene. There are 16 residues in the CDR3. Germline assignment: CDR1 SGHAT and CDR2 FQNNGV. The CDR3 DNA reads TGTGCCAGCAGCTTAGTCCCGGGAGGGTTGCCAGATACGCAGTATTTT. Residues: CASSLVPGGLPDTQYF.

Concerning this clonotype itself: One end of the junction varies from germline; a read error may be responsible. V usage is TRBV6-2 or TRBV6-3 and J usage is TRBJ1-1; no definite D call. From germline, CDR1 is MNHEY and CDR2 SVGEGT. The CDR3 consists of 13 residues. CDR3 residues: CASSYIANTEAFF. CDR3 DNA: TGTGCCAGCAGTTACATAGCGAACACTGAAGCCTTCTTT.

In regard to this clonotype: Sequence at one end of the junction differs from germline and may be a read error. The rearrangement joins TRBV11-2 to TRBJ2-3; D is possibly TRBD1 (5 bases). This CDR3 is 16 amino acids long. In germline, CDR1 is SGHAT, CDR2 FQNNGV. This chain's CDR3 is CASSLVGPRRTGTQYF. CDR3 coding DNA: TGTGCCAGCAGCTTAGTCGGCCCTCGGCGCACAGGTACGCAGTATTTT. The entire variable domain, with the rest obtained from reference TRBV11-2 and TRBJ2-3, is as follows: EAGVAQSPRYKIIEKRQSVAFWCNPISGHATLYWYQQILGQGPKLLIQFQNNGVVDDSQLPKDRFSAERLKGVDSTLKIQPAKLEDSAVYLCASSLVGPRRTGTQYFGPGTRLTVL.

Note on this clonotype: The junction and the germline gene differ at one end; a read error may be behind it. DNA for the CDR3: TGTGCCAGCAGCCCCGTTGGGGGAGCGGGAGACGGTGAGACCCCGTACTTC. It encodes CASSPVGGAGDGETPYF. The chain joins TRBV11-2 to TRBJ2-5, with TRBD2 matching 8 bases. Germline CDR1 SGHAT, CDR2 FQNNGV. The CDR3 covers 17 residues.

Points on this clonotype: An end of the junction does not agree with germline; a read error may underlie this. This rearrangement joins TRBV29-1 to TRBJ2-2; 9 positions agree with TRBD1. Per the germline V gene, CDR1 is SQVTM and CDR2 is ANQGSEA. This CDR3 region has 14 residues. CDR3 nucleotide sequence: TGCAGCGTTGCCTACAGGGGGCTCACCGGGGAGCTGCTTTTT. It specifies CSVAYRGLTGELLF.

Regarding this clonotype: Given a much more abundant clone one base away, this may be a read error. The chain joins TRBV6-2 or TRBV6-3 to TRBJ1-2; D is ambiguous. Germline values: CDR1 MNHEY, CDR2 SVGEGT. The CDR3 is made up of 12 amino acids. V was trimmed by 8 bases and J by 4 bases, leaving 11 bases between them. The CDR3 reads CASYWLSYGYTF. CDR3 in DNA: TGTGCCAGCTACTGGTTAAGCTATGGCTACACCTTC.

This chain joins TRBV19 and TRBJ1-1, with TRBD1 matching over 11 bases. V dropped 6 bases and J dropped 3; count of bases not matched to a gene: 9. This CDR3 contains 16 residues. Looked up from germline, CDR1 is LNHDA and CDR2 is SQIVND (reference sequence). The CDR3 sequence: CASSRRGQGADTEAFF. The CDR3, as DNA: TGTGCCAGTAGCCGGCGAGGACAGGGGGCGGACACTGAAGCTTTCTTT.

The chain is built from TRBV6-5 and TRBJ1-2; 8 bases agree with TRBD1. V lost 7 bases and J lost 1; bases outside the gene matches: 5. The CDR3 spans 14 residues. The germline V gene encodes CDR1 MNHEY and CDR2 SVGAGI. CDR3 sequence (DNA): TGTGCCAGCACCCGGGACAGGCTTAACTATGGCTACACCTTC. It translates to CASTRDRLNYGYTF.

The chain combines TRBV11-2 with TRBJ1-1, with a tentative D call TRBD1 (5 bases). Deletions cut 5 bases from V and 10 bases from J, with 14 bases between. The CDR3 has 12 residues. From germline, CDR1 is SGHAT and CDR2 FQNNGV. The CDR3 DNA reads TGTGCCAGCAGCACGGACCGGGGCCGAGCTTTCTTT. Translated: CASSTDRGRAFF.

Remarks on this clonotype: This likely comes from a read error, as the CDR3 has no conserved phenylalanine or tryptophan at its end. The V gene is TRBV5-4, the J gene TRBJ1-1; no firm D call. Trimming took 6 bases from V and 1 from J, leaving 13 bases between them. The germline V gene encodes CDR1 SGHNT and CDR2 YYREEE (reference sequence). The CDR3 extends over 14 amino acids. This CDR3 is CASMVGLGNTEAFI. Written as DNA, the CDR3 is TGTGCCAGCATGGTGGGTCTGGGGAACACTGAAGCTTTCATT.

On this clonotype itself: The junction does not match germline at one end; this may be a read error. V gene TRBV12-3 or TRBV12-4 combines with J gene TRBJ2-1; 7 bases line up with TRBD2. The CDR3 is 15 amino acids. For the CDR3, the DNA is TGTGCCAGCAGTCCTGGGAGGGTTAGTTATAATGAGCTGTTCTTC. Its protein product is CASSPGRVSYNELFF.

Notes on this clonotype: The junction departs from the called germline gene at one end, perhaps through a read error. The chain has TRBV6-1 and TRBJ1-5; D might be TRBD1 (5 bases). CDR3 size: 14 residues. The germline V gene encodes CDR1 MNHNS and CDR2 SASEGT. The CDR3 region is CASSEGESGQPQHF. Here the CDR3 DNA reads TGTGCCAGCAGTGAGGGGGAGTCGGGTCAGCCACAGCATTTT.

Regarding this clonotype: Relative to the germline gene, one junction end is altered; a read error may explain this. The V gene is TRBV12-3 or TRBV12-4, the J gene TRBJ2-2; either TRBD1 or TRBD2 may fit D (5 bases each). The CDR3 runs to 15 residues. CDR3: CASSLSAGSTGELLF. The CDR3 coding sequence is TGTGCCAGCAGTTTGTCGGCAGGGAGCACCGGGGAGCTGCTTTTT.

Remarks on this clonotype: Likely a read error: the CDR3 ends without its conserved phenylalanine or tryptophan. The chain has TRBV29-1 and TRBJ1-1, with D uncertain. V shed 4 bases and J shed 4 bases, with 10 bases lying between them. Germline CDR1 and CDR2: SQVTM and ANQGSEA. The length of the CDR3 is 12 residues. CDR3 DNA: TGCAGCGTTGGAGAAAAGGGCACTGAAGCTTTCCTT. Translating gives CSVGEKGTEAFL.

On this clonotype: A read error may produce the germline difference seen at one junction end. CDR3 sequence: CASSLGLAKGTQYF. The CDR3 coding sequence is TGCGCCAGCAGCTTAGGACTAGCGAAAGGTACGCAGTATTTT. The chain employs TRBV11-2 and TRBJ2-3, with 9 bases that match TRBD2. From germline, CDR1 is SGHAT and CDR2 FQNNGV. The CDR3 contains 14 residues.

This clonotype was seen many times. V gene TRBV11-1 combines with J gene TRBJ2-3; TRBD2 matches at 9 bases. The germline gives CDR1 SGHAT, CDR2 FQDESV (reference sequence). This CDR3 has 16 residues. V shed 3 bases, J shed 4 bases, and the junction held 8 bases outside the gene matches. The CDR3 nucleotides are TGTGCCAGCAGCTTCCCCACAGCGGGAGGCCCAGATACGCAGTATTTT. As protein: CASSFPTAGGPDTQYF.

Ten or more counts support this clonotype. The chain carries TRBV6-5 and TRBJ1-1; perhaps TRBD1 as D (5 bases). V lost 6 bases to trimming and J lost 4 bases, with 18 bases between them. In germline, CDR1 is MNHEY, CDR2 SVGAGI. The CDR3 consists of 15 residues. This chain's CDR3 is CASSPRGRGATEAFF. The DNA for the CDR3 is TGTGCCAGCAGCCCCCGTGGACGAGGGGCCACTGAAGCTTTCTTT.

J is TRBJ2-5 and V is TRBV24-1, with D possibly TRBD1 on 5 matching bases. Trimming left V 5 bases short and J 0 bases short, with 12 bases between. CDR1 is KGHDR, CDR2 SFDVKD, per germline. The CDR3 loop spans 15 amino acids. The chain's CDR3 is CATSVPDRYQETQYF. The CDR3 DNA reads TGTGCCACCAGTGTCCCCGACAGATACCAAGAGACCCAGTACTTC.

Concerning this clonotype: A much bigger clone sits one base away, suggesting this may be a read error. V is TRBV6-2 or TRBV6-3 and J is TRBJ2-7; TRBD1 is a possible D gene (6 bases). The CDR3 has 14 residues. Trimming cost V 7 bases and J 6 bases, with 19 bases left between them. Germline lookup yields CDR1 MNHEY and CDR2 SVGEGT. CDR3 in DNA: TGTGCCAGCATCAAATCAACAGGGTTGGGCGAGCAGTACTTC. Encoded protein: CASIKSTGLGEQYF.

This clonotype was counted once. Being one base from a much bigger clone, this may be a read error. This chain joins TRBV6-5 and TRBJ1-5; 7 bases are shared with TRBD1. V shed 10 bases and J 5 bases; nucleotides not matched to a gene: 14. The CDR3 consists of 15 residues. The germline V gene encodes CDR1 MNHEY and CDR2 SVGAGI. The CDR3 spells CANRATTGTYQPQHF. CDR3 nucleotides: TGTGCCAACCGAGCTACGACAGGGACGTATCAGCCCCAGCATTTT.

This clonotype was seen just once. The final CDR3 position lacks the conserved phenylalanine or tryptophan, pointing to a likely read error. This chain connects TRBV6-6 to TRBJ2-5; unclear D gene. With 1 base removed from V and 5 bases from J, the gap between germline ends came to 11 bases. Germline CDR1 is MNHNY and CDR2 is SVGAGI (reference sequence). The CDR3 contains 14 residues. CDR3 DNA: TGTGCCAGCAGTTACTTGGGCAGCTCGGAGACCCAGTACTCC. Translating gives CASSYLGSSETQYS.

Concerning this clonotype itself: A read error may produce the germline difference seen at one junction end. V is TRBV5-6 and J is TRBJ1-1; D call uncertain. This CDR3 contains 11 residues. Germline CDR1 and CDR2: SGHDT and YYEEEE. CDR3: CASSFILEAFF. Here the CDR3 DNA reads TGCGCCAGCAGCTTTATACTCGAAGCTTTCTTT.

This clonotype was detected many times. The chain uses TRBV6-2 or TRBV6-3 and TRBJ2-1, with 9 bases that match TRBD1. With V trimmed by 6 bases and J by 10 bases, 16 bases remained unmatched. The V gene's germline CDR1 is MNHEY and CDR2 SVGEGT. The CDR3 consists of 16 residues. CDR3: CASSNDRDRVSQEQFF. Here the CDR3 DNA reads TGTGCCAGCAGCAACGACCGGGACAGGGTTTCTCAAGAGCAGTTCTTC.